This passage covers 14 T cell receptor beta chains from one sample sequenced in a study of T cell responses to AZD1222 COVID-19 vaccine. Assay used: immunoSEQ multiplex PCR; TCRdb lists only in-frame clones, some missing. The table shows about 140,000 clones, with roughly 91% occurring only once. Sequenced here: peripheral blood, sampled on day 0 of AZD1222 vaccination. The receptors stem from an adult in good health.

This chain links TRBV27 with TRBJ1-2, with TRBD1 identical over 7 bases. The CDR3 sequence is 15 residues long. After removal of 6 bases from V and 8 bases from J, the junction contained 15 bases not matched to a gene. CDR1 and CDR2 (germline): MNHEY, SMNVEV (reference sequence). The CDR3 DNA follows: TGTGCCAGCAGACCAGGGCCAGGGGGAAAGATGGGCTACACCTTC. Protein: CASRPGPGGKMGYTF.

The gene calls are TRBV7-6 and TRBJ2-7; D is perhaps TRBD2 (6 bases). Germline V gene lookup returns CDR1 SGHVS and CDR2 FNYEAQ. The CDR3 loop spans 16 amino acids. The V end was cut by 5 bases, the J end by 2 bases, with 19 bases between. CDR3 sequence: CASSPEEGLKAYEQYF. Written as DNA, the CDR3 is TGTGCCAGCAGCCCAGAGGAGGGGCTTAAAGCCTACGAGCAGTACTTC.

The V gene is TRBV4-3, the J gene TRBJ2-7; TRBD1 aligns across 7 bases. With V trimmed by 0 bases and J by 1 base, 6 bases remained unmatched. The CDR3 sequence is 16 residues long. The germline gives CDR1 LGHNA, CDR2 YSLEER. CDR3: CASSQDRQGLSYEQYF. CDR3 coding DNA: TGCGCCAGCAGCCAAGACCGACAGGGATTATCCTACGAGCAGTACTTC.

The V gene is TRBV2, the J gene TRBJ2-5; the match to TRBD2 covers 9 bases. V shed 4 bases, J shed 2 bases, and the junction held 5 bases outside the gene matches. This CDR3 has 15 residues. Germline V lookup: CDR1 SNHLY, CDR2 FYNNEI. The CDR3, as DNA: TGTGCCAGCAGTGGACTAGCGGACCTACAAGAGACCCAGTACTTC. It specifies CASSGLADLQETQYF.

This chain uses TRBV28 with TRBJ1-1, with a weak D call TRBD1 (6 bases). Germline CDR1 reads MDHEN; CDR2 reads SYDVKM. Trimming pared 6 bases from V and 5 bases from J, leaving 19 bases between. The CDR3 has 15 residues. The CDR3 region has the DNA TGTGCCAGCAGAACGGCGGGGGGCATTAGGACTGAAGCTTTCTTT. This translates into CASRTAGGIRTEAFF.

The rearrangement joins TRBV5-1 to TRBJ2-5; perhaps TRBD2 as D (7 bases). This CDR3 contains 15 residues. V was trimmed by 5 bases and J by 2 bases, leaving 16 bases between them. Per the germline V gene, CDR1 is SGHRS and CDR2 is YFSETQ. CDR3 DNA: TGCGCCAGCAGGCCGGGGGGCCCTAGACAAGAGACCCAGTACTTC. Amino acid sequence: CASRPGGPRQETQYF.

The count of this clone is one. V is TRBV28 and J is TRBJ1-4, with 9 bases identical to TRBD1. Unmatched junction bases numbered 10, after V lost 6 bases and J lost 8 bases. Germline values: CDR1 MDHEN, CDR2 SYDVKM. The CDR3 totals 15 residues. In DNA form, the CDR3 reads TGTGCCAGCAGACTGGGACAGGGTATAGGGGAAAAACTGTTTTTT. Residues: CASRLGQGIGEKLFF.

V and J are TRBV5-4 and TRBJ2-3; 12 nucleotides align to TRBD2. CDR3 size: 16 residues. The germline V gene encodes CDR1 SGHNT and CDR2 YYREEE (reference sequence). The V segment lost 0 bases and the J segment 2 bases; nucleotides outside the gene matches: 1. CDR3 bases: TGTGCCAGCAGCTTGGGGACTAGCGGGATCACAGATACGCAGTATTTT. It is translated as CASSLGTSGITDTQYF.

CDR3 sequence reads: CAISPSGQGRFYGYTF. The CDR3 coding sequence is TGTGCCATCAGTCCATCAGGACAGGGCCGTTTCTATGGCTACACCTTC. V and J are TRBV10-3 and TRBJ1-2; 8 bases agree with TRBD1. Germline V gives CDR1 ENHRY, CDR2 SYGVKD. Germline trimming cut 5 bases from V and 4 bases from J; bases unmatched to any gene: 12. CDR3 length: 16 amino acids.

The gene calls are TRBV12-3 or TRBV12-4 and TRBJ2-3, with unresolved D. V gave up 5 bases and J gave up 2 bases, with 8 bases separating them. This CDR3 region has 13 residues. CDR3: CASSTTYTDTQYF. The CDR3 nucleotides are TGTGCCAGCAGTACGACTTACACAGATACGCAGTATTTT.

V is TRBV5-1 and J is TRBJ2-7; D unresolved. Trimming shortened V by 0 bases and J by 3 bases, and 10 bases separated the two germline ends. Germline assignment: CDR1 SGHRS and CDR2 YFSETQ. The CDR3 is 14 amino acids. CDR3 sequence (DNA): TGCGCCAGCAGCTTGGAGGGAAACTTCTACGAGCAGTACTTC. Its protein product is CASSLEGNFYEQYF.

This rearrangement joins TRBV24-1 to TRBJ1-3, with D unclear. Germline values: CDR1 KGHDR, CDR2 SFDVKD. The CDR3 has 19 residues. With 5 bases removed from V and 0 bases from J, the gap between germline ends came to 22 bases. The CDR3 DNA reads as TGTGCCACCAGTGGTCTTATTTATCTTCTCCTAAGCTCTGGAAACACCATATATTTT. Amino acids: CATSGLIYLLLSSGNTIYF.

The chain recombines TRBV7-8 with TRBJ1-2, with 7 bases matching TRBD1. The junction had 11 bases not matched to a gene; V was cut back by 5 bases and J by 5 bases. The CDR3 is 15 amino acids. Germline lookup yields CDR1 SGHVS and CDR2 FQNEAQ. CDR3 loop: CASSARRDSTYGYTF. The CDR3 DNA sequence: TGTGCCAGCAGCGCACGGCGGGACAGTACATATGGCTACACCTTC.

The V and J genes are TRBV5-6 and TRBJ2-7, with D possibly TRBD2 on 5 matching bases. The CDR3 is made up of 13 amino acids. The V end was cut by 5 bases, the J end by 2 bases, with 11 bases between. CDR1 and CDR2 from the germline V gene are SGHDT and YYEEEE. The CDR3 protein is CASRVRAAYEQYF. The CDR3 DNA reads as TGTGCCAGCAGAGTGAGGGCAGCCTACGAGCAGTACTTC.